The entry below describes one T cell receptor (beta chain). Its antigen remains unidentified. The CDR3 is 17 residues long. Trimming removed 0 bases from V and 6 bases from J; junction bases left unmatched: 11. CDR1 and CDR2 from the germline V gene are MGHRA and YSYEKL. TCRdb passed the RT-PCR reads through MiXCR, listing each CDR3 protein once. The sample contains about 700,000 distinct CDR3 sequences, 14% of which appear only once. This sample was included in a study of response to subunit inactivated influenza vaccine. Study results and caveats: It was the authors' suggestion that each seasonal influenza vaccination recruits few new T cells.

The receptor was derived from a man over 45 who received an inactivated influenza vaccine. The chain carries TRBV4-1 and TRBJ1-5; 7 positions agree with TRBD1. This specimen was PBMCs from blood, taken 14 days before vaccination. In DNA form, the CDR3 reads TGCGCCAGCAGCCAAGACCCCTTAAGACAGGGCGGTCAGCCCCAGCATTTT. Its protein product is CASSQDPLRQGGQPQHF.